This T cell receptor (beta chain) was recorded in a study of graft-versus-host responses after intestinal transplantation. At the level of the study: Recipients across the board were started on anti-thymocyte globulin induction, then kept on tacrolimus and steroids for about 3 years. Overall study findings and caveats: Marrow from the recipient contained GvH clones, some of which had appeared first in ileum or blood. Early post-transplant HvG declines showed an association with peak circulating GvH clone levels.

Assay: immunoSEQ multiplex PCR; the TCRdb copy retains only in-frame clones and omits some. Among about 9,500 clones listed, roughly 88% were seen once. In regard to this clone: The antigen is unknown.

Sequencing was performed on PBMCs, taken 242 days after intestinal transplant. The TCR originated in a human patient who received an intestinal transplant, so some T cells may come from the graft donor.

CDR3 coding DNA: TGTGCCAGCAGCTTTAACATTGAGCAGTTCTTC. It is translated as CASSFNIEQFF. The chain joins TRBV7-9 to TRBJ2-1; no definite D call. V lost 3 bases to trimming and J lost 9 bases, with 6 bases between them. Per germline, CDR1 SEHNR and CDR2 FQNEAQ (reference sequence). This CDR3 spans 11 amino acids.